The 9 T cell receptor beta chains below all came from one sample that was sequenced in a study of cytomegalovirus exposure and HLA in healthy donors. PCR primers comprised 60 Vbeta and 13 Jbeta primers. Clones were read by immunoSEQ multiplex PCR, and TCRdb kept only the in-frame ones, dropping some. The repertoire has roughly 120,000 clones, 73% of them found once; the top ten carry approximately 8.4%. Input material: PBMCs. The receptors come from a man between 35 and 55 years old in good health and CMV-seronegative.

The chain carries TRBV7-6 and TRBJ2-5; D might be TRBD2 (6 bases). The CDR3 covers 16 residues. Per germline, CDR1 SGHVS and CDR2 FNYEAQ. The V end lost 6 bases, the J end lost 4 bases, and 21 bases lay between the germline ends. The CDR3 loop is CASRGRGTGDRETQYF. The CDR3 DNA follows: TGTGCCAGCAGGGGAAGGGGAACGGGGGATAGAGAGACCCAGTACTTC.

This chain links TRBV7-6 with TRBJ2-3; the D is unclear. The CDR3 totals 16 residues. The germline CDR1 and CDR2 sequences are SGHVS and FNYEAQ. The V and J ends lost 5 bases and 3 bases respectively, with 18 bases between them. CDR3 sequence reads: CASSTTSGVNTDTQYF. The CDR3 coding sequence is TGTGCCAGCAGCACGACCTCAGGTGTGAATACAGATACGCAGTATTTT.

A remark on this clone: The same CDR3 arises from other DNA sequences in this sample as well. The V call is TRBV9, the J call TRBJ2-1; the match to TRBD2 covers 7 bases. Germline V gene data show CDR1 as SGDLS and CDR2 as YYNGEE. The trim removed 2 bases at V and 9 bases at J, leaving 8 bases unmatched. There are 14 residues in the CDR3. CDR3 residues: CASSVRTSLGEQFF. CDR3 coding DNA: TGTGCCAGCAGCGTCCGGACTAGTCTGGGTGAGCAGTTCTTC.

The V and J genes are TRBV7-9 and TRBJ2-6, with 8 bases aligning to TRBD1. CDR1 and CDR2 (germline): SEHNR, FQNEAQ (reference sequence). V lost 4 bases and J lost 1; bases outside the gene matches: 0. The CDR3 totals 15 residues. The CDR3, as DNA: TGTGCCAGCAGCTGGACAGGGTCTGGGGCCAACGTCCTGACTTTC. Amino acids: CASSWTGSGANVLTF.

V is TRBV29-1 and J is TRBJ1-4, with 10 bases matching TRBD1. There are 15 residues in the CDR3. Germline lookup yields CDR1 SQVTM and CDR2 ANQGSEA. V shed 0 bases and J 8 bases; nucleotides not matched to a gene: 6. The CDR3 region has the DNA TGCAGCGTTGAAGATCTTGGGACAGGGGACGAAAAACTGTTTTTT. It yields the protein CSVEDLGTGDEKLFF. Full variable domain (outside the CDR3, taken from reference TRBV29-1 and TRBJ1-4): SAVISQKPSRDICQRGTSLTIQCQVDSQVTMMFWYRQQPGQSLTLIATANQGSEATYESGFVIDKFPISRPNLTFSTLTVSNMSPEDSSIYLCSVEDLGTGDEKLFFGSGTQLSVL.

This clone was observed a single time. The rearrangement links TRBV7-9 to TRBJ1-2; perhaps TRBD1 as D (6 bases). Germline values: CDR1 SEHNR, CDR2 FQNEAQ (reference sequence). The V gene lost 2 bases and the J gene lost 3 bases, with 10 bases spanning the gap. The CDR3 loop spans 14 amino acids. The CDR3 nucleotides are TGTGCCAGCAGCTTAAAAGGGGGGGACTATGGCTACACCTTC. Translated, it gives CASSLKGGDYGYTF.

This chain joins TRBV10-3 and TRBJ1-2, with TRBD1 identical over 8 bases. Germline V CDR1 and CDR2: ENHRY, SYGVKD. The CDR3 contains 13 residues. After removal of 6 bases from V and 0 bases from J, the junction contained 0 bases not matched to a gene. CDR3 nucleotide sequence: TGTGCCATCAGGGGACAGGCTAACTATGGCTACACCTTC. This encodes CAIRGQANYGYTF.

V usage is TRBV2 and J usage is TRBJ2-3, with a tentative D call TRBD1 (8 bases). The V end lost 5 bases, the J end lost 2 bases, and 20 bases lay between the germline ends. CDR3 length: 17 amino acids. Germline CDR1 and CDR2: SNHLY and FYNNEI. CDR3 in DNA: TGTGCCAGCAGTCGACTCCGACAGGGGACTATCACAGATACGCAGTATTTT. Encoded protein: CASSRLRQGTITDTQYF.

The V and J genes are TRBV4-2 and TRBJ1-1; tentative D call: TRBD1 (6 bases). With 4 bases removed from V and 0 bases from J, the gap between germline ends came to 12 bases. From germline, CDR1 is LGHNA and CDR2 YNFKEQ. This CDR3 is built from 15 residues. The CDR3 region is CASSRTGQMNTEAFF. CDR3 sequence (DNA): TGTGCCAGCAGCCGAACCGGACAGATGAACACTGAAGCTTTCTTT.